The 2 T cell receptor beta chains reported below all come from one sample, sequenced in a study of T cells after yellow fever vaccination. In TCRdb, the 5' RACE reads were re-called with MiXCR into one record per CDR3 protein. The data show approximately 330,000 distinct CDR3 sequences, 12% seen once. Source: CD4+ T cells sorted from PBMCs, taken 15 days after the yellow fever booster vaccination. The receptors originated from a man aged 18 to 29 who received the YFV17D yellow fever vaccine.

The chain employs TRBV6-6 and TRBJ1-5; D remains ambiguous. CDR3 length: 12 residues. CDR1 is MNHNY and CDR2 is SVGAGI in the germline V gene (reference sequence). Deletions cut 1 base from V and 7 bases from J, with 5 bases between. The CDR3 nucleotides are TGTGCCAGCAGTTACTACTCACAGCCCCAGCATTTT. The encoded protein is CASSYYSQPQHF.

The V call is TRBV10-3, the J call TRBJ2-5, with 8 bases lining up with TRBD2. Losses at the gene ends were 3 bases for V and 5 bases for J; bases not matched to a gene: 8. Looked up from germline, CDR1 is ENHRY and CDR2 is SYGVKD. The CDR3 consists of 15 residues. The CDR3 bases are TGTGCCATCAGTGACCCAGCGGGGGTGCAGGAGACCCAGTACTTC. This codes for CAISDPAGVQETQYF.